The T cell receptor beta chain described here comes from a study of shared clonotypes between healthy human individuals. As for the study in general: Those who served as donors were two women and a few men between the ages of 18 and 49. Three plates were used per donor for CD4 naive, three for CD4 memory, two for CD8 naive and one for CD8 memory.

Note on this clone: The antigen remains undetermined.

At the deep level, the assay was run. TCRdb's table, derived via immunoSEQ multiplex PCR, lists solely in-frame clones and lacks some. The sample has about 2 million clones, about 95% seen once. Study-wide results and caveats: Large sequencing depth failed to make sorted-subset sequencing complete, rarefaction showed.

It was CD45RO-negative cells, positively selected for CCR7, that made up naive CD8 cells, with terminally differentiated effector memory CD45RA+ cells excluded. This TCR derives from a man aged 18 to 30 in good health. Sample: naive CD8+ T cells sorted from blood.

The CDR3 here is CASSYREGFNTEAFF. The CDR3 nucleotides are TGTGCCAGCAGTTACAGAGAAGGGTTTAACACTGAAGCTTTCTTT. The V gene is TRBV6-5, the J gene TRBJ1-1; D gene unclear. The CDR3 covers 15 residues. Germline V gives CDR1 MNHEY, CDR2 SVGAGI. V lost 2 bases and J lost 2, with 12 bases in between.